These T cell receptor beta chains were read from a single sample in a study of shared clonotypes between healthy human individuals. Sequenced by immunoSEQ multiplex PCR; TCRdb stores in-frame clones only, minus some. The table shows approximately 2,200,000 clones, with just over 90% occurring only once. Sample: naive CD8+ T cells from PBMCs. These receptors came from a man aged 18 to 35 in good health. Some clones in this sample may be carry-over from other donors' samples. Each CDR3 is given with its conserved first and last residue. A D gene is named only where the DNA matches it firmly. Some rows have no size entry. The others give once, few or many, or a class for an expanded clone.

-,-,TRBV2,TRBJ2-5,CASMSSAQETQYF,TGTGCCAGCATGTCTAGCGCCCAAGAGACCCAGTACTTC
-,-,TRBV29-1,TRBJ2-1,CSVELSPHEQFF,TGCAGCGTTGAACTTTCGCCTCATGAGCAGTTCTTC
-,-,TRBV6-5,TRBJ2-1,CASSWGREQFF,TGTGCCAGCAGTTGGGGACGAGAGCAGTTCTTC
-,TRBD1,TRBV5-1,TRBJ1-2,CASSLLTGAYGYTF,TGCGCCAGCAGCTTGTTAACAGGGGCCTATGGCTACACCTTC
few,-,TRBV27,TRBJ2-7,CASSGSSYEQYF,TGTGCCAGCAGCGGTAGCTCCTACGAGCAGTACTTC
-,TRBD1,TRBV19,TRBJ1-1,CASSSTTGVSTEAFF,TGTGCCAGTAGTTCCACGACAGGGGTGAGCACTGAAGCTTTCTTT
few,-,TRBV15,TRBJ2-7,CATSSKRWGVLYF,TGTGCCACCAGCAGTAAGAGATGGGGGGTGCTGTACTTC
few,-,TRBV29-1,TRBJ1-2,CSVEDGTNYGYTF,TGCAGCGTTGAAGATGGAACTAACTATGGCTACACCTTC
-,TRBD2,TRBV4-2,TRBJ2-7,CASSLGTSGTYEQYF,TGTGCCAGCAGCCTAGGGACTAGCGGAACCTACGAGCAGTACTTC
-,TRBD2,TRBV9,TRBJ2-5,CASSVSGSKSETQYF,TGTGCCAGCAGCGTAAGCGGGAGTAAGAGTGAGACCCAGTACTTC
-,-,TRBV10-3,TRBJ1-5,CATQELSNQPQHF,TGTGCCACACAAGAACTTAGCAATCAGCCCCAGCATTTT
-,TRBD1,TRBV28,TRBJ1-2,CASSLRSWTGGIGYGYTF,TGTGCCAGCAGTTTACGCTCTTGGACAGGGGGGATTGGGTATGGCTACACCTTC
-,-,TRBV20-1,TRBJ2-2,CSAIVNGELFF,TGCAGTGCTATAGTGAATGGGGAGCTGTTTTTT
-,-,TRBV4-2,TRBJ2-7,CASSQEYKGIHEQYF,TGTGCCAGCAGCCAAGAGTATAAGGGGATCCACGAGCAGTACTTC
-,TRBD1,TRBV27,TRBJ2-7,CASSLWPGGTNEQYF,TGTGCCAGCAGTTTATGGCCAGGGGGCACCAACGAGCAGTACTTC
-,TRBD2,TRBV27,TRBJ2-1,CASSPGTSGRVKFF,TGTGCCAGCAGCCCCGGGACTAGCGGGAGGGTAAAGTTCTTC